Sequencing of this TCR beta chain was carried out in a study of early T cells in non-severe SARS-CoV-2 infection. Study as a whole: The input, bulk RNA from unsorted whole blood, was sequenced, and chains were unpaired. Notes on the study in general: Comparison of clonotypes with VDJdb favored anti-spike CD8 responses while missing private and CD4 specificities.

The CDR3 covers 11 residues. Trimming took off 2 bases at V and 11 bases at J, with 9 bases between the two ends. Germline V gene lookup returns CDR1 DFQATT and CDR2 SNEGSKA (reference sequence). In this sample, this clonotype turned up a few times. Its target is not known. Unique molecular identifiers were affixed to single, distinct cDNA molecules. TCRdb independently ran MiXCR on the 5' RACE reads; one entry per CDR3 protein. The sample lists about 33,000 distinct CDR3 sequences, under 5.5% occurring once. The sequence was obtained from an adult who was a healthcare worker with PCR-confirmed SARS-CoV-2 infection or an uninfected control (not recorded which). Sample: whole blood. The chain is built from TRBV20-1 and TRBJ1-4, with unresolved D. This CDR3 is CSARWDGKLFF. The CDR3, as DNA: TGCAGTGCTAGATGGGATGGGAAACTGTTTTTT.